Presented here are 16 T cell receptor beta chains from one specimen sequenced in a study of vaccination and CD4 T cells after COVID-19. These receptors have no known antigen. Cultured CD4+ T cell DNA underwent sequencing with the Oncomine TCR Beta short-read assay. TCRdb processed the PCR reads anew with MiXCR; each CDR3 protein has one entry. Among roughly 9,700 distinct CDR3 sequences listed, roughly three fifths were seen once. Treatment of the sample: roughly ten-day PBMC culture with coronavirus spike peptide pools or control peptides (ViraFEST assay). Sequenced sample: CD4+ T cells from blood, cultured in vitro. These TCRs come from a human donor who had recovered from COVID-19.

The chain combines TRBV30 with TRBJ2-2, with D perhaps TRBD1 or TRBD2 (6 bases each). The V end lost 2 bases, the J end lost 0 bases, and 16 bases lay between the germline ends. The CDR3 covers 17 residues. Germline loops: CDR1 GTSNPN, CDR2 SVGIG (reference sequence). CDR3 in amino acids: CAWSFPWGAPNTGELFF. The CDR3 DNA reads as TGTGCCTGGAGTTTCCCGTGGGGGGCCCCGAACACCGGGGAGCTGTTTTTT.

This clonotype showed up just a few times. The chain is built from TRBV7-6 and TRBJ2-1; 10 nucleotides align to TRBD2. With V trimmed by 2 bases and J by 9 bases, 10 bases remained unmatched. CDR1 and CDR2 from the germline V gene are SGHVS and FNYEAQ. The CDR3 runs 16 residues. In DNA, the CDR3 is TGTGCCAGCAGCTTACGAAGCGGGAGGGAAAAGAGTGAGCAGTTCTTC. Residues: CASSLRSGREKSEQFF.

The chain carries TRBV21-1 and TRBJ1-4; the table's D call, TRBD1, has no DNA check behind it. TRBV21-1 is recorded as a pseudogene. CDR3 length: 15 residues. CDR3 in DNA: TGTGCCAGCCGTGTGGGACAGGCAACTAATGAAAAACTGTTTTTT. It is translated as CASRVGQATNEKLFF.

The chain recombines TRBV6-2 or TRBV6-3 with TRBJ1-2; 9 bases line up with TRBD1. CDR3 length equals 14 residues. The V gene's germline CDR1 is MNHEY and CDR2 SVGEGT. With 6 bases clipped from V and 4 bases from J, the junction kept 6 bases outside the gene matches. This CDR3 is CASRLTGGSYGYTF. In DNA form, the CDR3 reads TGTGCCAGCAGGCTTACAGGGGGCTCCTATGGCTACACCTTC.

V is TRBV18 and J is TRBJ2-3; 7 nucleotides line up with TRBD1. With V trimmed by 3 bases and J by 1 base, 7 bases remained unmatched. Looked up from germline, CDR1 is KGHSH and CDR2 is LQKENI. The CDR3 spans 16 residues. As DNA, the CDR3 is TGTGCCAGCTCACCTCGGGACAGAATAGGCACAGATACGCAGTATTTT. Amino acid sequence: CASSPRDRIGTDTQYF.

This clonotype appeared a few times. The rearrangement links TRBV20-1 to TRBJ1-2; D possibly corresponds to TRBD1 (5 bases). Germline loops: CDR1 DFQATT, CDR2 SNEGSKA (reference sequence). CDR3 length equals 13 residues. V was clipped by 3 bases and J by 3 bases, with 11 bases between them. In DNA form, the CDR3 reads TGCAGTGCTAGTGCCCAGGGTCACTATGGCTACACCTTC. Its translation: CSASAQGHYGYTF.

This clonotype came up once. V is TRBV29-1 and J is TRBJ2-1; the D gene is possibly TRBD1 (6 bases). The CDR3 covers 12 residues. Germline assignment: CDR1 SQVTM and CDR2 ANQGSEA. V shed 4 bases and J shed 9 bases, with 13 bases lying between them. DNA for the CDR3: TGCAGCGTTGTACAGGGCGACCCTGAGCAGTTCTTC. It codes for CSVVQGDPEQFF.

This clonotype showed up just a few times. The rearrangement joins TRBV15 to TRBJ1-1; unclear D gene. V dropped 1 base and J dropped 7 bases, with 7 bases sitting between them. Germline lookup yields CDR1 LNHNV and CDR2 YYDKDF (reference sequence). The CDR3 spans 12 residues. CDR3 DNA: TGTGCCACCAGCAGAGCCCGAGGTGAAGCTTTCTTT. It translates to CATSRARGEAFF.

The chain recombines TRBV20-1 with TRBJ1-2, with 8 bases identical to TRBD1. J lost 3 bases, V lost 3 bases, and 6 bases had no gene match. Germline lookup yields CDR1 DFQATT and CDR2 SNEGSKA (reference sequence). The CDR3 extends over 14 amino acids. The CDR3 region has the DNA TGCAGTGCTAGGTCCGGACAGGGTTACTATGGCTACACCTTC. It encodes CSARSGQGYYGYTF.

This clonotype came up once. This chain joins TRBV2 and TRBJ1-1; 10 bases match TRBD1. The CDR3 length is 14 residues. Germline V gene data show CDR1 as SNHLY and CDR2 as FYNNEI. J lost 4 bases, V lost 7 bases, and 6 bases had no gene match. Written as DNA, the CDR3 is TGTGCCAGCAACCCAAGGACAGGGGGCACTGAAGCTTTCTTT. Amino acids: CASNPRTGGTEAFF. The whole variable domain, filled in from reference TRBV2 and TRBJ1-1, reads EPEVTQTPSHQVTQMGQEVILRCVPISNHLYFYWYRQILGQKVEFLVSFYNNEISEKSEIFDDQFSVERPDGSNFTLKIRSTKLEDSAMYFCASNPRTGGTEAFFGQGTRLTVV.

This chain links TRBV30 with TRBJ2-7; no definite D call. Per the germline V gene, CDR1 is GTSNPN and CDR2 is SVGIG (reference sequence). This CDR3 comprises 11 residues. With 4 bases removed from V and 4 bases from J, the gap between germline ends came to 8 bases. CDR3 coding DNA: TGTGCCTGGACGTTCGGGTACGAGCAGTACTTC. Its protein product is CAWTFGYEQYF.

The chain couples TRBV7-2 to TRBJ2-2; D may be TRBD1 (6 bases). The V end lost 5 bases, the J end lost 8 bases, and 15 bases lay between the germline ends. Germline CDR1 and CDR2: SGHTA and FQGNSA. The CDR3 has 14 residues. In DNA, the CDR3 is TGTGCCAGCAGCCCCCGACAGGTTCTAGGGGAGCTGTTTTTT. This encodes CASSPRQVLGELFF.

In its sample, this clonotype was seen a few times. CDR3 residues: CASRDAGAGYTF. CDR3 bases: TGTGCCAGCAGGGACGCGGGGGCGGGCTACACCTTC. The genes are TRBV6-1 and TRBJ1-2; tentative D call: TRBD1 (6 bases). V was cut by 6 bases and J by 8 bases, with 13 bases left in between. CDR3 length equals 12 residues. Germline V gives CDR1 MNHNS, CDR2 SASEGT.

This chain's CDR3 is CSARTGTGVKREQYF. As DNA, the CDR3 is TGCAGTGCTAGAACCGGGACAGGGGTTAAACGCGAGCAGTACTTC. This sequence joins TRBV20-1 and TRBJ2-7, with 10 bases matching TRBD1. From germline, CDR1 is DFQATT and CDR2 SNEGSKA (reference sequence). The junction had 10 bases not matched to a gene; V was cut back by 2 bases and J by 6 bases. CDR3 length equals 15 residues.

J is TRBJ2-5 and V is TRBV29-1; D gene unclear. This CDR3 spans 12 amino acids. Germline V CDR1 and CDR2: SQVTM, ANQGSEA. The V end lost 4 bases, the J end lost 5 bases, and 11 bases lay between the germline ends. In DNA, the CDR3 is TGCAGCGTTGGTCACCCGAGGGAGACCCAGTACTTC. Protein sequence: CSVGHPRETQYF.

The CDR3 loop reads CASGLPRKESSYNEQFF. The CDR3 coding sequence is TGTGCTAGTGGTTTGCCAAGGAAGGAGAGCTCCTACAATGAGCAGTTCTTC. The chain couples TRBV12-5 to TRBJ2-1; D gene uncertain. Trimming cost V 2 bases and J 0 bases, with 14 bases left between them. The length of the CDR3 is 17 residues. The germline V gene has CDR1 LGHNT and CDR2 FRNRAP.